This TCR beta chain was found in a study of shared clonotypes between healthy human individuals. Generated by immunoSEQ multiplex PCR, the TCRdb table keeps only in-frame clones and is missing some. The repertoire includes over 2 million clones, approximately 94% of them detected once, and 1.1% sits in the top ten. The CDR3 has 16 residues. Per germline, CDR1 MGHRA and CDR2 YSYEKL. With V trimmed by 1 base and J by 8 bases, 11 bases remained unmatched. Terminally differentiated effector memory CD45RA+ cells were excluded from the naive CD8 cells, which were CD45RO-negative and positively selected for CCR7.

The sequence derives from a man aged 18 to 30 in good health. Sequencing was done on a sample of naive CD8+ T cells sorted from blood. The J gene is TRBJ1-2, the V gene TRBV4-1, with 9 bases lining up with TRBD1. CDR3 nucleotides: TGCGCCAGCAGCCAAGGATTTACAGGGGGCCTAGGGGGCTACACCTTC. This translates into CASSQGFTGGLGGYTF.